This TCR beta chain was observed in a study of OX40 agonist ivuxolimab in advanced cancers. Study at large: An anti-OX40 (CD134) antibody with agonistic activity, ivuxolimab, was administered to patients. Each patient was given ivuxolimab into a vein every 2 weeks, at 0.01 to 10 mg/kg.

Per the germline V gene, CDR1 is SEHNR and CDR2 is FQNEAQ (reference sequence). V was shortened by 5 bases and J by 0 bases, with 13 bases between the two germline ends. This CDR3 has 15 residues. The protocol was immunoSEQ multiplex PCR, while the TCRdb copy is restricted to in-frame clones and leaves out a portion. The table records about 91,000 clones, approximately 89% of them present only once. This clone was seen a handful of times. Prior autoimmune disease or systemic immunosuppression barred patients. The V and J genes are TRBV7-9 and TRBJ1-2, with D possibly TRBD1 on 6 matching bases. This TCR was sampled from an adult with an advanced solid tumor such as melanoma, head and neck, liver or kidney cancer. The sequences come from CD4+ or CD8+ T cells sorted from blood, collected in a trial of the OX40 agonist ivuxolimab. CDR3 in DNA: TGTGCCAGCAGCCCCGGACAGAACACTAACTATGGCTACACCTTC. Translation gives CASSPGQNTNYGYTF. Variable domain in full (rest from reference TRBV7-9 and TRBJ1-2): DTGVSQNPRHKITKRGQNVTFRCDPISEHNRLYWYRQTLGQGPEFLTYFQNEAQLEKSRLLSDRFSAERPKGSFSTLEIQRTEQGDSAMYLCASSPGQNTNYGYTFGSGTRLTVV.